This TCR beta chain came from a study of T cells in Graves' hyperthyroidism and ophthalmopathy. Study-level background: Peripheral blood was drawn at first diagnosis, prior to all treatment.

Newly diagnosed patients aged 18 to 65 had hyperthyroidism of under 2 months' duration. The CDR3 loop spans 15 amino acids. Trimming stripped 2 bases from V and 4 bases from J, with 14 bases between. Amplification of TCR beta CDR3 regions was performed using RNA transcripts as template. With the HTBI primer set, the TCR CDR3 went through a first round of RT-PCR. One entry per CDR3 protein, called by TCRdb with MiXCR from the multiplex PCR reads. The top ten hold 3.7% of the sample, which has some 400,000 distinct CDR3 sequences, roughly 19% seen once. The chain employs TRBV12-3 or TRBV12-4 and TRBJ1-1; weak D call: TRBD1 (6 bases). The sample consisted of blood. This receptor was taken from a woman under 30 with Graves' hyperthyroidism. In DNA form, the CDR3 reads TGTGCCAGCAGTTTAAGTAGTTTAGGGGGCACTGAAGCTTTCTTT. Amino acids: CASSLSSLGGTEAFF.